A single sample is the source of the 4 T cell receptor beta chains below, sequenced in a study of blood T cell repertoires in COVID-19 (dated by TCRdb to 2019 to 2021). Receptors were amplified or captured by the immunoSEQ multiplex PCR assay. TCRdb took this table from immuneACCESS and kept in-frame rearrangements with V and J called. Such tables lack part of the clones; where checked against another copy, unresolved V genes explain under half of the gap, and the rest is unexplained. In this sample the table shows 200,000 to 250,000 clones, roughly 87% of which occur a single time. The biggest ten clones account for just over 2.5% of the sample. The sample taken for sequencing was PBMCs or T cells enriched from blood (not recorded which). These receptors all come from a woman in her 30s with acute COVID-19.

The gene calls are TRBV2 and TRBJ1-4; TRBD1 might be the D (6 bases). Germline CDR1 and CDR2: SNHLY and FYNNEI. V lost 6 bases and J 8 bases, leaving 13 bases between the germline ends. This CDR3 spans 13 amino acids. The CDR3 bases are TGTGCCAGCAGCCCCCCAGACAGGGAAAAACTGTTTTTT. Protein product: CASSPPDREKLFF.

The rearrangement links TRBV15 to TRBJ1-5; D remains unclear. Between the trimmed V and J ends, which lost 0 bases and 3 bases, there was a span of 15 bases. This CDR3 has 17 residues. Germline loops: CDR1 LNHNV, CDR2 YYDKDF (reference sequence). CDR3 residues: CATSRELWGDHNQPQHF. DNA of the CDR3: TGTGCCACCAGCAGAGAGTTATGGGGAGATCACAATCAGCCCCAGCATTTT.

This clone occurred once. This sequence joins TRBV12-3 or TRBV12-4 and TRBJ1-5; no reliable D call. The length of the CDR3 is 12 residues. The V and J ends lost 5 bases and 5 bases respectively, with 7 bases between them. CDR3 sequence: CASSPTDQPQHF. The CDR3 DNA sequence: TGTGCCAGCAGTCCTACAGATCAGCCCCAGCATTTT.

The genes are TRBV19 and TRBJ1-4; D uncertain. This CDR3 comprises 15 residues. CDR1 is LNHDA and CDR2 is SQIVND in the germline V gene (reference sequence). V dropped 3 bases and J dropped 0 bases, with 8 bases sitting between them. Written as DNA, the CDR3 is TGTGCCAGTAGTATTGTAGGAGCAACTAATGAAAAACTGTTTTTT. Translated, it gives CASSIVGATNEKLFF. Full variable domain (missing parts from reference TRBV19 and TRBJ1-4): DGGITQSPKYLFRKEGQNVTLSCEQNLNHDAMYWYRQDPGQGLRLIYYSQIVNDFQKGDIAEGYSVSREKKESFPLTVTSAQKNPTAFYLCASSIVGATNEKLFFGSGTQLSVL.